This T cell receptor (beta chain) was identified in a study of control samples from healthy donors and cancer patients. This clone has only a few counts. Using immunoSEQ multiplex PCR, the repertoire was profiled, and TCRdb retains in-frame clones only, with some absent. The profile shows around 160,000 clones, approximately 94% of them singletons. This clonotype was obtained from a man aged 18-30 years in good health. Material: blood.

CDR3 DNA: TGTGCCAGCAGGGAGGGGGTGGCAGATACGCAGTATTTT. This translates into CASREGVADTQYF. The gene calls are TRBV7-2 and TRBJ2-3, with D perhaps matching TRBD1 or TRBD2 (6 bases each). CDR3 length: 13 residues. Germline assignment: CDR1 SGHTA and CDR2 FQGNSA. Trimming shortened V by 6 bases and J by 4 bases, and 11 bases separated the two germline ends.